This section outlines one T cell receptor beta chain sequence together with its context. The sample comes from a study of blood T cell repertoires in COVID-19. Looking at the study overall: Italy, Spain and the United States were the sources of the convalescent and acute COVID-19 samples.

Assay used: immunoSEQ multiplex PCR; TCRdb lists only in-frame clones, some missing. The sample holds hundreds of thousands of clones, about four fifths seen once. Looked up from germline, CDR1 is SGHNT and CDR2 is YENEEA. This CDR3 has 16 amino acids. With 3 bases clipped from V and 8 bases from J, the junction kept 10 bases outside the gene matches. Adults between roughly 18 and 95 years of age took part from 24 US areas. Researchers sorted participants into cohorts using their self-reported clinical history. Sequencing input: PBMCs or T cells enriched from blood (not recorded which). This chain joins TRBV11-3 and TRBJ2-1, with 10 nucleotides matching TRBD2. The sequence came from a woman in her thirties or forties who had been exposed to COVID-19. CDR3 in amino acids: CASSFDGAGGLDEQFF. CDR3 nucleotides: TGTGCCAGCAGCTTTGACGGAGCGGGGGGGCTCGATGAGCAGTTCTTC.